This TCR beta chain was sequenced in a study of T cells after posttransplantation cyclophosphamide. Germline CDR1 and CDR2: KGHSH and LQKENI. The J segment lost 7 bases and the V segment lost 2 bases, leaving 4 bases of the junction unmatched. The CDR3 extends over 14 amino acids. This clone was counted many times. Its antigen is still unknown. General study points: Recipient CMV seropositivity and CMV reactivation strongly tracked TRB clonality.

Measured with immunoSEQ multiplex PCR; TCRdb has only the in-frame clones, and not every one. This table holds under 25,000 clones with no singletons; the top ten claim roughly 7%. Sequenced input: PBMCs. The chain is built from TRBV18 and TRBJ1-5; TRBD1 matches 8 bases. The origin of this receptor is a woman in her sixties in good health, CMV-negative, and a related stem cell transplant donor. CDR3 nucleotides: TGTGCCAGCTCACCAACAGGGGGGGTCCAGCCCCAGCATTTT. Its translation: CASSPTGGVQPQHF.